The 6 T cell receptor beta chains presented below share a single source sample, sequenced in a study of blood T cell repertoires in COVID-19. Libraries were prepared by immunoSEQ multiplex PCR; TCRdb keeps only in-frame clonotypes and omits some of them. The sample shows 200,000 to 300,000 clones, approximately 90% of them seen only once. Input material: peripheral blood. Receptor source: a woman between 35 and 50 years old with acute or convalescent COVID-19.

This clone has a handful of counts. The CDR3 bases are TGTGCCAGCTCACCCGACAGGCACTCTAACTATGGCTACACCTTC. It codes for CASSPDRHSNYGYTF. V gene TRBV18 combines with J gene TRBJ1-2, with D possibly matching TRBD1 (6 bases). The CDR3 totals 15 residues. CDR1 is KGHSH, CDR2 LQKENI, per germline. Deletions cut 3 bases from V and 0 bases from J, with 11 bases between. Drawing the rest from reference TRBV18 and TRBJ1-2, the complete variable domain is NAGVMQNPRHLVRRRGQEARLRCSPMKGHSHVYWYRQLPEEGLKFMVYLQKENIIDESGMPKERFSAEFPKEGPSILRIQQVVRGDSAAYFCASSPDRHSNYGYTFGSGTRLTVV.

In nucleotides, the CDR3 is TGTGCCACCAGACAGACAGGTTACACTGAAGCTTTCTTT. Translated, it gives CATRQTGYTEAFF. The genes are TRBV24-1 and TRBJ1-1; tentative D call: TRBD1 (6 bases). The CDR3 spans 13 residues. V lost 7 bases and J lost 3, with 11 bases in between. Per the germline V gene, CDR1 is KGHDR and CDR2 is SFDVKD.

The chain carries TRBV27 and TRBJ1-6; 8 nucleotides match TRBD1. The germline V gene encodes CDR1 MNHEY and CDR2 SMNVEV (reference sequence). CDR3 length equals 19 residues. Trimming removed 4 bases from V and 5 bases from J; junction bases left unmatched: 16. CDR3 nucleotide sequence: TGTGCCAGCAGTTGGGGACAGGTCCCTCCGTTTTACGATAATTCACCCCTCCACTTT. Translating it yields CASSWGQVPPFYDNSPLHF.

V gene TRBV5-1 combines with J gene TRBJ1-6, with 10 bases matching TRBD1. The V and J ends lost 3 bases and 5 bases, in that order; junction bases with no gene match: 8. In germline, CDR1 is SGHRS, CDR2 YFSETQ. The CDR3 consists of 17 residues. The CDR3 DNA follows: TGCGCCAGCAGCTCGTACCGGGACAGGGGAGATAATTCACCCCTCCACTTT. Its translation is CASSSYRDRGDNSPLHF.

The rearrangement links TRBV6-5 to TRBJ2-1; the D gene is possibly TRBD1 (5 bases). The CDR3 spans 14 residues. The germline V gene encodes CDR1 MNHEY and CDR2 SVGAGI. V was clipped by 5 bases and J by 4 bases, with 12 bases between them. CDR3 amino acids: CASSPLGLYNEQFF. The CDR3 DNA sequence: TGTGCCAGCAGTCCCCTGGGGCTTTACAATGAGCAGTTCTTC.

The CDR3 region has the DNA TGCGCCAGCAGACCCGGGACTAGCGTAAGGGCCGGGGAGCTGTTTTTT. Translating gives CASRPGTSVRAGELFF. The chain recombines TRBV5-1 with TRBJ2-2; 10 nucleotides align to TRBD2. The germline gives CDR1 SGHRS, CDR2 YFSETQ. The CDR3 sequence is 16 residues long. V trimming: 5 bases; J trimming: 6 bases; junction bases outside the gene matches: 10.